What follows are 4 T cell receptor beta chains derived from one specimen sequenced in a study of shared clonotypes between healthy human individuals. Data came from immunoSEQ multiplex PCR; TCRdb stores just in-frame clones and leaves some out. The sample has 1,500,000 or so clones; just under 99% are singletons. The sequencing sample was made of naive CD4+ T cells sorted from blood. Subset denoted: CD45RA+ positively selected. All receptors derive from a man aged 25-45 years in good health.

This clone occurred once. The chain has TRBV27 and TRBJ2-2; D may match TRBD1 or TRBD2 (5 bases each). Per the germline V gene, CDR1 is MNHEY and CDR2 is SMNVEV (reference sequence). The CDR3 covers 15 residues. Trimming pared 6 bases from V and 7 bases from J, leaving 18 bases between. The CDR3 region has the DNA TGTGCCAGCAGCCGCCAGGCAGGGACGGGCGGGGAGCTGTTTTTT. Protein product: CASSRQAGTGGELFF.

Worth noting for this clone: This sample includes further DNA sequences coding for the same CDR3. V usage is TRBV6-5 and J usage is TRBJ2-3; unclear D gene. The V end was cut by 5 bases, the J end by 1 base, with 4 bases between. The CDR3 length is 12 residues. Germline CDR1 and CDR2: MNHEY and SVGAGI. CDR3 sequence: CASSGGTDTQYF. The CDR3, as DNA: TGTGCCAGCAGTGGGGGCACAGATACGCAGTATTTT.

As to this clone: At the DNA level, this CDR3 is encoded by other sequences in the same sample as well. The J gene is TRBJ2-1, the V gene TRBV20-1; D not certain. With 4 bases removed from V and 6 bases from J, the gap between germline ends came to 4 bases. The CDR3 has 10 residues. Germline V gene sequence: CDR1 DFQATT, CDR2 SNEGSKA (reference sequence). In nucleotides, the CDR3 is TGCAGTGCTATAGGCAATGAGCAGTTCTTC. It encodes CSAIGNEQFF.

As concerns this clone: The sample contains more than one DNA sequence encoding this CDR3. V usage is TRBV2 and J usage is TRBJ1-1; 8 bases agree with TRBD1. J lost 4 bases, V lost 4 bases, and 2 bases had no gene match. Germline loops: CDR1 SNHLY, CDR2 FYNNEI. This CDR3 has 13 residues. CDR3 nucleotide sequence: TGTGCCAGCAGTGGTACAGGGGGCACTGAAGCTTTCTTT. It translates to CASSGTGGTEAFF.